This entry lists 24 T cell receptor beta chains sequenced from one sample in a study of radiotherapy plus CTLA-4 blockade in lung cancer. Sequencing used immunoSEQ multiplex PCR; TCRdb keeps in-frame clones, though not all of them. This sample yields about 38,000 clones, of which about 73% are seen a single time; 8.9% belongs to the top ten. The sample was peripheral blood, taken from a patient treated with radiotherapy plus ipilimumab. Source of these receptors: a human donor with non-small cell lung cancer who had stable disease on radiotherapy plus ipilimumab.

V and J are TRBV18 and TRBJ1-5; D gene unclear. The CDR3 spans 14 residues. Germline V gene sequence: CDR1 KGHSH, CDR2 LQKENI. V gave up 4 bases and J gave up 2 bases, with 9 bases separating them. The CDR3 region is CASSLQSGNQPQHF. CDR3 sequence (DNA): TGTGCCAGCTCACTCCAGAGCGGCAATCAGCCCCAGCATTTT.

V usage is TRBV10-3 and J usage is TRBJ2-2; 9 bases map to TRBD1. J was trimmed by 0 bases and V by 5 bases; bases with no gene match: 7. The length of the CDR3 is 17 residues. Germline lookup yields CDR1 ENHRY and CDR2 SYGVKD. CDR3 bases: TGTGCCATCAGTCCCGGGACAGGGTTCGCGAACACCGGGGAGCTGTTTTTT. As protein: CAISPGTGFANTGELFF.

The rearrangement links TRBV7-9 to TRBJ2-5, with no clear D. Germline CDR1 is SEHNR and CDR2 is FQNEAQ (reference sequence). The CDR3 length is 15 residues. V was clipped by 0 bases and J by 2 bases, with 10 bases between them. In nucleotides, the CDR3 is TGTGCCAGCAGCTTAGCCCGTCTAAAACAAGAGACCCAGTACTTC. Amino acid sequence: CASSLARLKQETQYF.

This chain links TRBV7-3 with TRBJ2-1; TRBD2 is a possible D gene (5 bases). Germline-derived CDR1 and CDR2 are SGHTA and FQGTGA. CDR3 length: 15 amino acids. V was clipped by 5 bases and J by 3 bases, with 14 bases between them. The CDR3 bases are TGTGCCAGCAGCCCCGCCGGGGTAAACTACAATGAGCAGTTCTTC. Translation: CASSPAGVNYNEQFF. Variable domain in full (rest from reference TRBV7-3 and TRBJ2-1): GAGVSQTPSNKVTEKGKYVELRCDPISGHTALYWYRQSLGQGPEFLIYFQGTGAADDSGLPNDRFFAVRPEGSVSTLKIQRTERGDSAVYLCASSPAGVNYNEQFFGPGTRLTVL.

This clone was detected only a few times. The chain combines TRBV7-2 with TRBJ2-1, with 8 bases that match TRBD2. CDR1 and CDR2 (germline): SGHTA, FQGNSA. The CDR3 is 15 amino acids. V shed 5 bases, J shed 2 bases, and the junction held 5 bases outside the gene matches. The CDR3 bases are TGTGCCAGCAGCCTTACTAGCGGACCCTACAATGAGCAGTTCTTC. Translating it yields CASSLTSGPYNEQFF.

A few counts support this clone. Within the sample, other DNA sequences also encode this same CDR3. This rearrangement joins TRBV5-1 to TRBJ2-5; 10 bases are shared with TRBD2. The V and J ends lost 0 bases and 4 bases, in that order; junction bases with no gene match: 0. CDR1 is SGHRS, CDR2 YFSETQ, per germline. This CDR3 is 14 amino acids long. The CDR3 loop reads CASSLGLAGETQYF. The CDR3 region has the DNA TGCGCCAGCAGCTTGGGACTAGCGGGAGAGACCCAGTACTTC.

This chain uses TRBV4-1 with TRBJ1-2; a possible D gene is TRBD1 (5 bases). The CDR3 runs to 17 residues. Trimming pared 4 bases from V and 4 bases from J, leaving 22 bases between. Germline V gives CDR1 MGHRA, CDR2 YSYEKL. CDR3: CASSLGQGHALPYGYTF. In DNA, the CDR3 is TGCGCCAGCAGCCTTGGACAAGGACATGCCCTCCCCTATGGCTACACCTTC.

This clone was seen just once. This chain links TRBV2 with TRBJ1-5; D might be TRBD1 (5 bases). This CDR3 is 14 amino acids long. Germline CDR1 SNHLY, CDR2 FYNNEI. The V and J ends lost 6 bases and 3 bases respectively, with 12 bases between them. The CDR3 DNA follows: TGTGCCAGCAGGGCAGGGAGGAACAATCAGCCCCAGCATTTT. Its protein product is CASRAGRNNQPQHF.

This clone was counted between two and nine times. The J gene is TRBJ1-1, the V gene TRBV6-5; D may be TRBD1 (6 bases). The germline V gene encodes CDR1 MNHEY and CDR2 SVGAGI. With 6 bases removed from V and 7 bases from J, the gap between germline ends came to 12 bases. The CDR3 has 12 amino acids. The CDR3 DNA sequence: TGTGCCAGCAGCCGGGGGCTTTATGAAGCTTTCTTT. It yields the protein CASSRGLYEAFF.

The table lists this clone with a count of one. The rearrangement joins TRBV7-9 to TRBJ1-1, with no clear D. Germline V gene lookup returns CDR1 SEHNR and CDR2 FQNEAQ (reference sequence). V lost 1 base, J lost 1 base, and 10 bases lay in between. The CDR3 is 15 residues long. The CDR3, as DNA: TGTGCCAGCAGCTTAGTTTCTGGGTCGAACACTGAAGCTTTCTTT. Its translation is CASSLVSGSNTEAFF.

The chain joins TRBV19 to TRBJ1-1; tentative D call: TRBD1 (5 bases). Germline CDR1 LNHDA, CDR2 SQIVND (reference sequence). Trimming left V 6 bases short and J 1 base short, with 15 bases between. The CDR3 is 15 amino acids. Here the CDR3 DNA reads TGTGCCAGTAGGAGTACTCGGGACGGGAACACTGAAGCTTTCTTT. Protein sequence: CASRSTRDGNTEAFF.

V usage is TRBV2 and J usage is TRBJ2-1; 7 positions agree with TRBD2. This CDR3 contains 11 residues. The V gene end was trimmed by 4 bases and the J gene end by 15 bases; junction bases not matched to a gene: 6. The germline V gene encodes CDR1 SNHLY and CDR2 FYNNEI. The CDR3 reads CASSASTSPFF. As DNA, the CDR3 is TGTGCCAGCAGTGCATCGACTAGCCCGTTCTTC.

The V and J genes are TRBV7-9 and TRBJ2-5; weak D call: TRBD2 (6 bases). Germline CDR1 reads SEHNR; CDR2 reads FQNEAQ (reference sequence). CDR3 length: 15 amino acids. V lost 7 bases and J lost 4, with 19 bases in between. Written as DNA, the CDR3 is TGTGCCAGCACTAAGGAGGGGCGGCGAGGAGAGACCCAGTACTTC. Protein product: CASTKEGRRGETQYF.

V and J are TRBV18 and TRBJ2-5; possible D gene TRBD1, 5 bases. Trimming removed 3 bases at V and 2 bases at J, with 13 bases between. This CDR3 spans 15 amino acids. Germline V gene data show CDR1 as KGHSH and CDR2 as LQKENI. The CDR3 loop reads CASSPGWGGQETQYF. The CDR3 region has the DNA TGTGCCAGCTCACCCGGATGGGGCGGACAAGAGACCCAGTACTTC.

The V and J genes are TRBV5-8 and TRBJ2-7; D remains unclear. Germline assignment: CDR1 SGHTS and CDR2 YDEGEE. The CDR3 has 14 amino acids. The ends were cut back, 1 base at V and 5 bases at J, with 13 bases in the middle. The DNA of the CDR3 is TGTGCCAGCAGCTTGTCCCCCGAGGTCCACGAGCAGTACTTC. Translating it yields CASSLSPEVHEQYF.

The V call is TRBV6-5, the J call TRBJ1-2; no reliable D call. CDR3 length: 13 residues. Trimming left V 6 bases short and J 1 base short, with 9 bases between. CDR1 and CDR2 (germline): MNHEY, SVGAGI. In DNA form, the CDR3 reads TGTGCCAGCAGCGACGAGATTAACTATGGCTACACCTTC. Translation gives CASSDEINYGYTF.

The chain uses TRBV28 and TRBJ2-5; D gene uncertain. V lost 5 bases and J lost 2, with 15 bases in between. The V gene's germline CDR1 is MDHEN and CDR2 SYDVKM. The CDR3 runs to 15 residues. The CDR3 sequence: CASSPPKGEQETQYF. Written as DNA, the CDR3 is TGTGCCAGCAGTCCCCCTAAGGGCGAACAAGAGACCCAGTACTTC.

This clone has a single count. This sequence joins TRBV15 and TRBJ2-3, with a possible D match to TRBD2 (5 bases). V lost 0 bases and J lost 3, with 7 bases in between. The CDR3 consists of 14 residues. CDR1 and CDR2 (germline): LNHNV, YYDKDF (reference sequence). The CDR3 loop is CATSRDPGTDTQYF. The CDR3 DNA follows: TGTGCCACCAGCAGAGATCCGGGGACAGATACGCAGTATTTT.

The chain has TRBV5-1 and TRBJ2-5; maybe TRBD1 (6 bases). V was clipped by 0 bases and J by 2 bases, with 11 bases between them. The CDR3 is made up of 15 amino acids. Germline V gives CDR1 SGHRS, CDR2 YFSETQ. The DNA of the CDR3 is TGCGCCAGCAGCTTGGAGGGGGTGTCTCAAGAGACCCAGTACTTC. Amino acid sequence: CASSLEGVSQETQYF.

In nucleotides, the CDR3 is TGTGCCAGCTCCCTTACTCTCGGACTAGCGGGGAACGCGAACACCGGGGAGCTGTTTTTT. It is translated as CASSLTLGLAGNANTGELFF. The gene calls are TRBV18 and TRBJ2-2; the match to TRBD2 covers 12 bases. This CDR3 spans 20 amino acids. V dropped 6 bases and J dropped 0; count of bases not matched to a gene: 14. CDR1 and CDR2 (germline): KGHSH, LQKENI.

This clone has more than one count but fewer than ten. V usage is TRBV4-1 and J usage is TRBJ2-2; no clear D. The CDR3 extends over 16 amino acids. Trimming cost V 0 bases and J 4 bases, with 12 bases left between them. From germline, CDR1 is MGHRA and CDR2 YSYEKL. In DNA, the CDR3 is TGCGCCAGCAGCCAAGAACAGCCATACAGCACCGGGGAGCTGTTTTTT. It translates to CASSQEQPYSTGELFF.

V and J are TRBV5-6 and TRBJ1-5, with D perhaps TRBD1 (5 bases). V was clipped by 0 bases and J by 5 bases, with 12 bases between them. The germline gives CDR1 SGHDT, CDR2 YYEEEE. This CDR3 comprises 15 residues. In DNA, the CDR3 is TGTGCCAGCAGCTTGGTCCGGGACCCATATCAGCCCCAGCATTTT. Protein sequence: CASSLVRDPYQPQHF.

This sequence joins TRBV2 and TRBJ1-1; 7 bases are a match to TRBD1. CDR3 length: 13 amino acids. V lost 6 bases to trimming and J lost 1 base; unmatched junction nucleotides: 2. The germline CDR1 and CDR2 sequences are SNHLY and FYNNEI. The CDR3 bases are TGTGCCAGCAGGGGACAGAGGAACACTGAAGCTTTCTTT. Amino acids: CASRGQRNTEAFF.

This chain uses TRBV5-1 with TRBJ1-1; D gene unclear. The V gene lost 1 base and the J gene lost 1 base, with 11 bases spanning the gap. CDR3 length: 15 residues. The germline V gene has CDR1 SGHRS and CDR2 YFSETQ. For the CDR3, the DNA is TGCGCCAGCAGCTTGCTGAGACAAAAGAACACTGAAGCTTTCTTT. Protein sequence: CASSLLRQKNTEAFF. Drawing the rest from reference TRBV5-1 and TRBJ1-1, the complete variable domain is KAGVTQTPRYLIKTRGQQVTLSCSPISGHRSVSWYQQTPGQGLQFLFEYFSETQRNKGNFPGRFSGRQFSNSRSEMNVSTLELGDSALYLCASSLLRQKNTEAFFGQGTRLTVV.